The rows below give T cell receptor beta chains drawn from one sample of a study of CD8+CD57+ T cells in acquired aplastic anemia. One entry per CDR3 protein results from TCRdb running MiXCR on the reads. The sample contains roughly 240,000 distinct CDR3 sequences, roughly half of which appear only once. Sequences were obtained from sorted CD4+, CD8+, or CD8+CD57+ T cells (not recorded which) from PBMCs. Receptor source: a human donor with aplastic anemia. CDR3s include the opening cysteine and the closing phenylalanine or tryptophan. Size is stated for part of the rows, as once, few or many counts, or as a class when the clone is expanded.

cdr3_length clone_size v_call cdr3_aa
14 many TRBV6-1 CASSEGHLNTEAFF
15 - TRBV27 CASSTGQGARYEQYF
18 - TRBV2 CASSEETSGRALIYEQYF
17 - TRBV20-1 CSARVGDRVTEPPEQYF
14 - TRBV20-1 CSARSTGADTEAFF
15 many TRBV7-3 CASSTTGTSYNEQFF
14 - TRBV6-5 CASSSRTDSYEQYF
16 - TRBV7-8 CASSAERASGSYEQYF
17 - TRBV3-1 CASSQGHREVMINEQFF
15 many TRBV6-5 CASRIETGVASPLHF
14 few TRBV27 CASSSEGGWNEQFF
13 - TRBV6-2/TRBV6-3 CASTRANMETQYF
16 - TRBV4-3 CASSQDVLLAIEPQHF
15 - TRBV29-1 CSGSLAGGPQNEQFF
17 - TRBV7-3 CASSLRRSSGRTDTQYF
15 - TRBV4-1 CASSQATFSGNTIYF
15 - TRBV5-1 CASSLLGQKGGGYTF
14 many TRBV4-3 CASSQGTFSYEQYF
13 few TRBV20-1 CSSRDRDTGELFF
14 many TRBV11-2 CASSLDLDLRELFF
16 few TRBV12-3/TRBV12-4 CASSTGLAETYNEQFF
14 - TRBV5-1 CASSLATSSYEQYF
13 - TRBV7-6 CASSSDTPGTQYF
14 once TRBV29-1 CSVLGEPATDTQYF
16 many TRBV20-1 CSARDQSDTSTDTQYF
13 - TRBV7-9 CASSLQHNQPQHF
15 many TRBV5-1 CASSLSTGRYNEQFF
16 many TRBV7-8 CASSVTQGPGANVLTF
14 - TRBV5-6 CASSFAGGAFEQYF
17 - TRBV7-2 CASSVLGDNNKNTEAFF
16 - TRBV10-3 CAISARDSTYNSPLHF
15 many TRBV4-2 CASSSSGTGTYEQYF
14 many TRBV9 CASSVGGSHNEQFF
15 - TRBV14 CASSQVGGLLDTQYF
17 many TRBV5-1 CASSLFPTGGLNQPQHF
14 - TRBV20-1 CSARRREINQPQHF
13 - TRBV2 CASRIERGTEAFF
16 few TRBV27 CASSPDRPGQRGEQYF
14 - TRBV15 CATSRDTTSDGYTF
10 many TRBV11-3 CASSQQPQHF
16 many TRBV19 CASSIAFGLKNTEAFF
16 - TRBV2 CASSFSTGDHPYEQYF
16 - TRBV25-1 CATSGDQLASFNEQYF
17 many TRBV7-3 CASSLFPSGRESETQYF
12 many TRBV19 CASTGDSLEQYF
15 few TRBV7-2 CASTLGGSGANVLTF
15 few TRBV7-2 CASSFGGARDSPLHF
13 - TRBV4-1 CASSRTGAGTQYF
18 - TRBV27 CASSVGGVGARLGNTQYF
14 - TRBV7-6 CASSQAFRATEAFF
14 many TRBV5-8 CASSFYTGGYEQYF
17 - TRBV15 CATSKDLTSGGAHEQFF